Below, 22 T cell receptor beta chains from the same sample are listed, as sequenced in a study of blood T cell repertoires in COVID-19 (dated by TCRdb to about 2020). The library was obtained by the immunoSEQ multiplex PCR assay. Here the immuneACCESS table is served through TCRdb, limited to in-frame sequences with V and J called. Missing clones are a known gap in these copies; in checked studies unresolved V genes cover under half, and the rest lacks a known reason. Recorded for this sample are roughly 100,000 clones; about 89% of them occurred a single time. Roughly 4.6% of the sample is taken by the ten largest. Sequenced: peripheral blood. Receptors originate from a human donor in a cohort sampled during active COVID-19.

By share of the sample, this clone is medium-sized (0.01 to 0.1%). This chain joins TRBV7-8 and TRBJ2-6; 8 positions agree with TRBD2. In germline, CDR1 is SGHVS, CDR2 FQNEAQ. After removal of 5 bases from V and 1 base from J, the junction contained 10 bases not matched to a gene. The CDR3 extends over 18 amino acids. As DNA, the CDR3 is TGTGCCAGCAGCCTCTTACAGCGGGAGCTTTCTGGGGCCAACGTCCTGACTTTC. Protein sequence: CASSLLQRELSGANVLTF.

The rearrangement joins TRBV12-5 to TRBJ2-7; perhaps TRBD1 as D (7 bases). V was shortened by 0 bases and J by 0 bases, with 15 bases between the two germline ends. Germline V gene lookup returns CDR1 LGHNT and CDR2 FRNRAP. CDR3 length: 17 residues. CDR3 protein: CASGLVPPGGSSYEQYF. The DNA for the CDR3 is TGTGCTAGTGGTTTGGTACCCCCAGGGGGGAGCTCCTACGAGCAGTACTTC. The entire variable domain, with the rest obtained from reference TRBV12-5 and TRBJ2-7, is as follows: DARVTQTPRHKVTEMGQEVTMRCQPILGHNTVFWYRQTMMQGLELLAYFRNRAPLDDSGMPKDRFSAEMPDATLATLKIQPSEPRDSAVYFCASGLVPPGGSSYEQYFGPGTRLTVT.

This clone has a single count. The chain joins TRBV9 to TRBJ1-6; D is uncertain. Germline assignment: CDR1 SGDLS and CDR2 YYNGEE. The CDR3 contains 14 residues. Trimming cost V 0 bases and J 6 bases, with 7 bases left between them. CDR3 in amino acids: CASSVEEGNSPLHF. CDR3 bases: TGTGCCAGCAGCGTAGAGGAGGGTAATTCACCCCTCCACTTT.

This chain joins TRBV19 and TRBJ1-2; tentatively, D is TRBD1 (6 bases). Trimming cost V 0 bases and J 4 bases, with 15 bases left between them. Germline V gene data show CDR1 as LNHDA and CDR2 as SQIVND (reference sequence). The CDR3 has 16 residues. CDR3 residues: CASSIDGEQGLYGYTF. The CDR3, as DNA: TGTGCCAGTAGTATAGATGGGGAACAGGGCCTCTATGGCTACACCTTC. Based on the CDR3 plus reference TRBV19 and TRBJ1-2, the full variable domain is DGGITQSPKYLFRKEGQNVTLSCEQNLNHDAMYWYRQDPGQGLRLIYYSQIVNDFQKGDIAEGYSVSREKKESFPLTVTSAQKNPTAFYLCASSIDGEQGLYGYTFGSGTRLTVV.

The V gene is TRBV10-2, the J gene TRBJ2-3, with 7 bases identical to TRBD2. CDR3 size: 14 residues. Trimming removed 5 bases from V and 4 bases from J; junction bases left unmatched: 6. Germline-derived CDR1 and CDR2 are WSHSY and SAAADI. The CDR3 here is CASSPNGGSDTQYF. The CDR3, as DNA: TGCGCCAGCAGTCCTAACGGGGGGTCAGATACGCAGTATTTT.

The V and J genes are TRBV6-2 or TRBV6-3 and TRBJ1-2; TRBD1 agrees at 12 bases. Germline V gene data show CDR1 as MNHEY and CDR2 as SVGEGT. J was trimmed by 4 bases and V by 4 bases; bases with no gene match: 4. The CDR3 has 15 amino acids. The CDR3 region is CASSSGTGGVYGYTF. The CDR3, as DNA: TGTGCCAGCAGTTCGGGGACAGGGGGCGTCTATGGCTACACCTTC.

This clone was recorded once. The chain uses TRBV23-1 and TRBJ1-1, with 9 nucleotides matching TRBD1. TRBV23-1 falls under the ORF class, with uncertain function. CDR3 size: 17 residues. V shed 10 bases and J 8 bases; nucleotides not matched to a gene: 23. CDR3 region: CAMFRRDRELLGAEAFF. CDR3 DNA: TGCGCCATGTTTCGCCGGGACAGGGAACTTCTCGGGGCGGAAGCTTTCTTT.

This clone has a single count. This chain links TRBV18 with TRBJ1-1; 8 bases align to TRBD1. The CDR3 extends over 17 amino acids. Germline V gene data show CDR1 as KGHSH and CDR2 as LQKENI. Trimming cost V 3 bases and J 1 base; bases outside gene matches: 10. The CDR3 DNA reads as TGTGCCAGCTCACCGATTGGGACAGGTAGGAGGAACACTGAAGCTTTCTTT. Translating gives CASSPIGTGRRNTEAFF.

The rearrangement links TRBV5-1 to TRBJ1-3; no reliable D call. CDR1 SGHRS and CDR2 YFSETQ come from the germline V gene. Trimming removed 0 bases at V and 4 bases at J, with 14 bases between. This CDR3 contains 16 residues. In DNA, the CDR3 is TGCGCCAGCAGCTTGGATGAGGTTCCCTCCGGAAACACCATATATTTT. Protein: CASSLDEVPSGNTIYF.

The chain uses TRBV4-2 and TRBJ1-2; possibly TRBD1 for D (6 bases). From germline, CDR1 is LGHNA and CDR2 YNFKEQ. The CDR3 is made up of 15 amino acids. V was cut by 0 bases and J by 2 bases, with 10 bases left in between. DNA of the CDR3: TGTGCCAGCAGCCAAGATCCTGACAGGAACTATGGCTACACCTTC. This encodes CASSQDPDRNYGYTF.

The chain joins TRBV19 to TRBJ2-2, with D tentatively TRBD2 (6 bases). Germline values: CDR1 LNHDA, CDR2 SQIVND (reference sequence). Trimming took 3 bases from V and 4 from J, leaving 15 bases between them. CDR3 size: 16 residues. CDR3 sequence (DNA): TGTGCCAGTAGTATCCTCTCGGGAGTGGGCACCGGGGAGCTGTTTTTT. This encodes CASSILSGVGTGELFF.

The V call is TRBV6-5, the J call TRBJ1-6; possible D gene TRBD1, 6 bases. Looked up from germline, CDR1 is MNHEY and CDR2 is SVGAGI. The CDR3 runs 15 residues. Between the trimmed V and J ends, which lost 6 bases and 0 bases, there was a span of 9 bases. This chain's CDR3 is CASRTGTSYNSPLHF. The DNA of the CDR3 is TGTGCCAGCAGAACAGGGACCTCCTATAATTCACCCCTCCACTTT.

This clone was detected once. The V gene is TRBV10-1, the J gene TRBJ2-1; 8 bases match TRBD1. The CDR3 loop spans 15 amino acids. Losses at the gene ends were 3 bases for V and 7 bases for J; bases not matched to a gene: 8. Germline CDR1 and CDR2: WNHNN and SYGVQD (reference sequence). This CDR3 is CASSEGGTGNNEQFF. The DNA for the CDR3 is TGCGCCAGCAGTGAAGGGGGGACAGGTAATAATGAGCAGTTCTTC.

DNA of the CDR3: TGTGCCACCCAACGGAGTTCCTACAATGAGCAGTTCTTC. This translates into CATQRSSYNEQFF. This rearrangement joins TRBV6-6 to TRBJ2-1; D gene ambiguous. The CDR3 runs 13 residues. Germline V CDR1 and CDR2: MNHNY, SVGAGI (reference sequence). Trimming shortened V by 10 bases and J by 1 base, and 11 bases separated the two germline ends.

Only one count was recorded for this clone. V and J are TRBV2 and TRBJ1-3; a possible D gene is TRBD1 (5 bases). Between the trimmed V and J ends, which lost 7 bases and 4 bases, there was a span of 11 bases. The length of the CDR3 is 13 residues. Germline V gene lookup returns CDR1 SNHLY and CDR2 FYNNEI. The CDR3 loop is CASKGVSGNTIYF. The CDR3, as DNA: TGTGCCAGCAAAGGGGTCTCCGGAAACACCATATATTTT.

The chain links TRBV28 to TRBJ2-5; TRBD2 might be the D (5 bases). V was pared by 2 bases and J by 2 bases, with 12 bases between. Germline CDR1 is MDHEN and CDR2 is SYDVKM. The CDR3 has 15 residues. The CDR3 DNA reads TGTGCCAGCAGTTTACGGCTAGCAAAACAAGAGACCCAGTACTTC. It translates to CASSLRLAKQETQYF. The entire variable domain, with the rest obtained from reference TRBV28 and TRBJ2-5, is as follows: DVKVTQSSRYLVKRTGEKVFLECVQDMDHENMFWYRQDPGLGLRLIYFSYDVKMKEKGDIPEGYSVSREKKERFSLILESASTNQTSMYLCASSLRLAKQETQYFGPGTRLLVL.

This clone was seen more than once but under ten times. The chain combines TRBV3-1 (or the pseudogene TRBV3-2) with TRBJ1-5, with unresolved D. This CDR3 contains 13 residues. V was trimmed by 3 bases and J by 4 bases, leaving 7 bases between them. The germline V gene encodes CDR1 LGHDT and CDR2 YNNKEL (reference sequence). The CDR3 bases are TGTGCCAGCAGCCAGGGCCTAAATCAGCCCCAGCATTTT. The encoded protein is CASSQGLNQPQHF.

V is TRBV28 and J is TRBJ2-7, with 7 nucleotides matching TRBD2. The CDR3 is 14 amino acids. CDR1 is MDHEN and CDR2 is SYDVKM in the germline V gene. V shed 6 bases, J shed 1 base, and the junction held 6 bases outside the gene matches. The CDR3 region has the DNA TGTGCCAGCAGCCCCCCGGGGGGTTCCTACGAGCAGTACTTC. Protein sequence: CASSPPGGSYEQYF.

V and J are TRBV19 and TRBJ1-3; 7 nucleotides align to TRBD1. The CDR3 runs 16 residues. Germline values: CDR1 LNHDA, CDR2 SQIVND (reference sequence). J lost 0 bases, V lost 7 bases, and 9 bases had no gene match. The CDR3 here is CASTNTGQISGNTIYF. DNA of the CDR3: TGTGCCAGTACAAACACGGGACAGATCTCTGGAAACACCATATATTTT. The full variable domain, with the rest looked up from reference TRBV19 and TRBJ1-3, is DGGITQSPKYLFRKEGQNVTLSCEQNLNHDAMYWYRQDPGQGLRLIYYSQIVNDFQKGDIAEGYSVSREKKESFPLTVTSAQKNPTAFYLCASTNTGQISGNTIYFGEGSWLTVV.

The chain combines TRBV19 with TRBJ2-7; the match to TRBD2 covers 8 bases. CDR1 and CDR2 (germline): LNHDA, SQIVND (reference sequence). Trimming took 7 bases from V and 2 from J; bases not matched to a gene: 4. The CDR3 loop spans 13 amino acids. The CDR3: CASTPGGAYEQYF. Here the CDR3 DNA reads TGTGCCAGTACCCCCGGGGGGGCCTACGAGCAGTACTTC.

The chain recombines TRBV10-3 with TRBJ2-3, with D maybe TRBD1 (6 bases). The V gene lost 2 bases and the J gene lost 0 bases, with 21 bases spanning the gap. CDR1 is ENHRY, CDR2 SYGVKD, per germline. The CDR3 is 19 residues long. CDR3 sequence: CAISERGSGGPPSTDTQYF. CDR3 coding DNA: TGTGCCATCAGTGAGAGGGGGTCGGGCGGGCCTCCTAGCACAGATACGCAGTATTTT.

The genes are TRBV4-2 and TRBJ1-5; no firm D call. This CDR3 has 14 residues. The V and J ends lost 4 bases and 8 bases respectively, with 15 bases between them. CDR1 is LGHNA, CDR2 YNFKEQ, per germline. The chain's CDR3 is CASSRGTEIEPQHF. CDR3 nucleotides: TGTGCCAGCAGCCGAGGTACCGAGATTGAGCCCCAGCATTTT.